This TCR beta chain was observed in a study of T-cell memory formation after mild COVID-19. Study at large: Clusters of TCRs were largely donor specific.

CDR1 and CDR2 (germline): MNHEY, SVGEGT. The length of the CDR3 is 13 residues. V gave up 7 bases and J gave up 4 bases, with 10 bases separating them. Researchers used 5'RACE with constant-segment primers to make TCR alpha and TCR beta cDNA libraries that carry sample barcodes and UMIs. A single record per CDR3 protein comes from TCRdb applying MiXCR to the 5' RACE reads. The table includes 350,000 to 500,000 distinct CDR3 sequences, around a quarter detected once. This clonotype was sampled from an adult woman who had mild COVID-19 (a few samples of this study predate the infection). Cell type and time point are not known. The chain combines TRBV6-2 or TRBV6-3 with TRBJ1-4; D is unclear. Material: PBMCs or a T cell subset sorted from them (not recorded which). This chain's CDR3 is CASTKDGNEKLFF. CDR3 coding DNA: TGTGCCAGCACCAAGGACGGTAATGAAAAACTGTTTTTT.